These 15 T cell receptor beta chains share one sample of origin, sequenced in a study of CD8 T cells in Susac syndrome. RNA, at roughly 0.45 to 1 ug, was reverse transcribed with random hexamers. One entry per CDR3 protein, called by TCRdb with MiXCR from the immunoSEQ multiplex PCR reads. The sample lists about 300,000 distinct CDR3 sequences, approximately 85% seen once, with approximately 0.2% in the top ten. The source material was CD8+ T cells from PBMCs. The receptors come from a human donor with multiple sclerosis.

The chain combines TRBV5-4 with TRBJ1-1, with TRBD1 as a possible D gene (5 bases). The CDR3 consists of 15 residues. Germline CDR1 is SGHNT and CDR2 is YYREEE (reference sequence). V was pared by 4 bases and J by 0 bases, with 13 bases between. In DNA form, the CDR3 reads TGTGCCAGCAGCGGGGACGGCCCCATGAACACTGAAGCTTTCTTT. It translates to CASSGDGPMNTEAFF.

V is TRBV11-2 and J is TRBJ2-5; no reliable D call. The CDR3 consists of 19 residues. V lost 0 bases and J 3 bases, leaving 23 bases between the germline ends. CDR1 is SGHAT, CDR2 FQNNGV, per germline. The CDR3 loop reads CASSLDSAVLMGSKETQYF. The DNA of the CDR3 is TGTGCCAGCAGCTTAGATTCTGCCGTTTTGATGGGGTCCAAAGAGACCCAGTACTTC.

This chain connects TRBV20-1 to TRBJ2-6; D unclear. In germline, CDR1 is DFQATT, CDR2 SNEGSKA (reference sequence). The CDR3 sequence is 17 residues long. The V gene lost 4 bases and the J gene lost 0 bases, with 16 bases spanning the gap. The CDR3 bases are TGCAGTGCTAATCTAGATCGTGGCAACTCTGGGGCCAACGTCCTGACTTTC. Amino acid sequence: CSANLDRGNSGANVLTF.

This sequence joins TRBV20-1 and TRBJ2-1; no clear D gene. Trimming shortened V by 0 bases and J by 4 bases, and 10 bases separated the two germline ends. The CDR3 is 14 amino acids. CDR1 and CDR2 from the germline V gene are DFQATT and SNEGSKA (reference sequence). CDR3 in DNA: TGCAGTGCTAGAGATCGTCCCGTTTACAATGAGCAGTTCTTC. Translation: CSARDRPVYNEQFF.

The chain's CDR3 is CASSADRSSYNEQFF. CDR3 sequence (DNA): TGTGCCAGCAGCGCGGACAGAAGCTCCTACAATGAGCAGTTCTTC. The chain is built from TRBV4-2 and TRBJ2-1; maybe TRBD1 (6 bases). CDR3 length: 15 amino acids. Germline CDR1 reads LGHNA; CDR2 reads YNFKEQ. V dropped 5 bases and J dropped 0 bases, with 11 bases sitting between them.

A few counts support this clonotype. J is TRBJ2-7 and V is TRBV4-3, with 10 bases aligning to TRBD2. CDR1 and CDR2 (germline): LGHNA, YSLEER. Losses at the gene ends were 3 bases for V and 3 bases for J; bases not matched to a gene: 5. The CDR3 runs to 15 residues. CDR3 in amino acids: CASSQTGLANYEQYF. The CDR3, as DNA: TGCGCCAGCAGCCAGACGGGACTAGCGAACTACGAGCAGTACTTC.

This clonotype came up once. The V gene is TRBV11-1, the J gene TRBJ1-2; D not certain. Germline V CDR1 and CDR2: SGHAT, FQDESV (reference sequence). The CDR3 contains 13 residues. The V end lost 4 bases, the J end lost 2 bases, and 8 bases lay between the germline ends. The CDR3 DNA reads TGTGCCAGCAGCTCCGTCACAAACTATGGCTACACCTTC. It encodes CASSSVTNYGYTF.

V usage is TRBV13 and J usage is TRBJ2-2; D remains unclear. V was shortened by 1 base and J by 7 bases, with 13 bases between the two germline ends. The CDR3 contains 15 residues. Per germline, CDR1 PRHDT and CDR2 FYEKMQ (reference sequence). CDR3 sequence reads: CASSLEGHSLGELFF. CDR3 bases: TGTGCCAGCAGCTTAGAAGGGCATAGCCTCGGGGAGCTGTTTTTT.

V gene TRBV19 combines with J gene TRBJ2-7, with TRBD1 identical over 10 bases. Germline V gives CDR1 LNHDA, CDR2 SQIVND (reference sequence). With V trimmed by 5 bases and J by 3 bases, 4 bases remained unmatched. The CDR3 is 14 residues long. The CDR3: CASSATGGGYEQYF. As DNA, the CDR3 is TGTGCCAGTAGTGCGACAGGGGGCGGCTACGAGCAGTACTTC. Variable domain in full (rest from reference TRBV19 and TRBJ2-7): DGGITQSPKYLFRKEGQNVTLSCEQNLNHDAMYWYRQDPGQGLRLIYYSQIVNDFQKGDIAEGYSVSREKKESFPLTVTSAQKNPTAFYLCASSATGGGYEQYFGPGTRLTVT.

The rearrangement links TRBV5-4 to TRBJ2-3; tentative D call: TRBD2 (6 bases). CDR3 length equals 15 residues. Germline V gene data show CDR1 as SGHNT and CDR2 as YYREEE (reference sequence). Trimming removed 7 bases at V and 2 bases at J, with 17 bases between. The CDR3: CASGPFGSPTDTQYF. The CDR3 nucleotides read TGTGCCAGCGGTCCTTTCGGGAGTCCCACAGATACGCAGTATTTT.

This chain's CDR3 is CASSWTSGDTQYF. CDR3 coding DNA: TGTGCCAGCAGTTGGACTAGCGGAGATACGCAGTATTTT. This chain links TRBV6-2 or TRBV6-3 with TRBJ2-3; 10 positions agree with TRBD2. Looked up from germline, CDR1 is MNHEY and CDR2 is SVGEGT. The V and J ends lost 4 bases and 5 bases, in that order; junction bases with no gene match: 0. This CDR3 is 13 amino acids long.

The genes are TRBV28 and TRBJ2-1; a possible D gene is TRBD2 (5 bases). V shed 3 bases and J shed 10 bases, with 19 bases lying between them. Germline CDR1 reads MDHEN; CDR2 reads SYDVKM. CDR3 length: 15 residues. DNA of the CDR3: TGTGCCAGCAGTTTGGTGTGGAGAGGGTGGAGGGAGCAGTTCTTC. Its protein product is CASSLVWRGWREQFF. The variable domain in full, with the rest retrieved from reference TRBV28 and TRBJ2-1, is DVKVTQSSRYLVKRTGEKVFLECVQDMDHENMFWYRQDPGLGLRLIYFSYDVKMKEKGDIPEGYSVSREKKERFSLILESASTNQTSMYLCASSLVWRGWREQFFGPGTRLTVL.

The chain has TRBV9 and TRBJ2-2, with 10 bases lining up with TRBD2. Trimming cost V 2 bases and J 5 bases; bases outside gene matches: 9. The CDR3 length is 17 residues. The germline V gene encodes CDR1 SGDLS and CDR2 YYNGEE. CDR3 in amino acids: CASSVSGGLALTGELFF. CDR3 sequence (DNA): TGTGCCAGCAGCGTGTCAGGGGGACTAGCGCTGACCGGGGAGCTGTTTTTT. The full variable domain, rest sourced from reference TRBV9 and TRBJ2-2, is DSGVTQTPKHLITATGQRVTLRCSPRSGDLSVYWYQQSLDQGLQFLIQYYNGEERAKGNILERFSAQQFPDLHSELNLSSLELGDSALYFCASSVSGGLALTGELFFGEGSRLTVL.

This chain connects TRBV28 to TRBJ2-3; D may be TRBD2 (5 bases). The CDR3 sequence is 15 residues long. V was shortened by 7 bases and J by 5 bases, with 19 bases between the two germline ends. The germline CDR1 and CDR2 sequences are MDHEN and SYDVKM. In DNA form, the CDR3 reads TGTGCCAGCACCCTAATGACGGACTCTGGAGATACGCAGTATTTT. This translates into CASTLMTDSGDTQYF.

The chain carries TRBV4-2 and TRBJ1-2, with D hard to call. The germline V gene has CDR1 LGHNA and CDR2 YNFKEQ. The CDR3 has 14 residues. Trimming removed 1 base at V and 5 bases at J, with 11 bases between. As DNA, the CDR3 is TGTGCCAGCAGCCAAGTTAACAGATATTATGGCTACACCTTC. Translated, it gives CASSQVNRYYGYTF.